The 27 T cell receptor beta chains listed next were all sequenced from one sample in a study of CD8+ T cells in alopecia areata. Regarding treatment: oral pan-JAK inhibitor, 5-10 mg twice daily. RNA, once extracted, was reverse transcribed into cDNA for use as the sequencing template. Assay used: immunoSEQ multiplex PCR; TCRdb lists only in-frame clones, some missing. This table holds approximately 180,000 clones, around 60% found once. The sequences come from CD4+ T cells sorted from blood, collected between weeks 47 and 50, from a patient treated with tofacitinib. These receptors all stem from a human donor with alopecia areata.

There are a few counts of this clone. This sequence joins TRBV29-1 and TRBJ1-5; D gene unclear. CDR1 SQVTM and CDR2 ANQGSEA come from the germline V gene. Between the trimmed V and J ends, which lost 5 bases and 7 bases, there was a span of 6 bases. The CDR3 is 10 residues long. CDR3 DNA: TGCAGCGTTCCCCGGCAGCCCCAGCATTTT. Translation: CSVPRQPQHF.

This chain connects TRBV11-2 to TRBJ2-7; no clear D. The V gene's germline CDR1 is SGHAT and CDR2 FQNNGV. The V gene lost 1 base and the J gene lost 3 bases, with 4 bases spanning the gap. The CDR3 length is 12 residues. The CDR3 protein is CASSLGRYEQYF. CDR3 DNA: TGTGCCAGCAGCTTAGGTCGCTACGAGCAGTACTTC.

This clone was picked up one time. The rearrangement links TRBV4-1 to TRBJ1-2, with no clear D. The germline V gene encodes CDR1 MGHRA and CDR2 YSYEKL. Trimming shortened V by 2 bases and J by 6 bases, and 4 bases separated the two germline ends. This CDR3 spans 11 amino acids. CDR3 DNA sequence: TGCGCCAGCAGCCAACAGGATGGCTACACCTTC. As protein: CASSQQDGYTF.

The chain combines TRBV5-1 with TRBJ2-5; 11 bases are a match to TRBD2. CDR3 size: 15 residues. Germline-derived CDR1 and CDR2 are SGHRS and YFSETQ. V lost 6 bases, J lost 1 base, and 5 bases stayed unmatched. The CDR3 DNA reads TGCGCCAGCACCCTAGCGGGGGGTATCCAAGAGACCCAGTACTTC. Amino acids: CASTLAGGIQETQYF.

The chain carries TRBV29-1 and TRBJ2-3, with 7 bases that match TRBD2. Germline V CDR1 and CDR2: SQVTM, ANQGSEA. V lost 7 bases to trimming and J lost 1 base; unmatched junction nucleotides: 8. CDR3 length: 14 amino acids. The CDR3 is CSAEGRVRTDTQYF. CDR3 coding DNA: TGCAGCGCTGAGGGGAGGGTTCGCACAGATACGCAGTATTTT.

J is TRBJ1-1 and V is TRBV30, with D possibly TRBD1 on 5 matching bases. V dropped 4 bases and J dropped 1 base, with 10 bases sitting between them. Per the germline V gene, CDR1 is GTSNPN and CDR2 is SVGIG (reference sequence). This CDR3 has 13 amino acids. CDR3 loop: CAWNFRENTEAFF. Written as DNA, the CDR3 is TGTGCCTGGAACTTCAGGGAGAACACTGAAGCTTTCTTT. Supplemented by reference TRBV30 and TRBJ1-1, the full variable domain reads SQTIHQWPATLVQPVGSPLSLECTVEGTSNPNLYWYRQAAGRGLQLLFYSVGIGQISSEVPQNLSASRPQDRQFILSSKKLLLSDSGFYLCAWNFRENTEAFFGQGTRLTVV.

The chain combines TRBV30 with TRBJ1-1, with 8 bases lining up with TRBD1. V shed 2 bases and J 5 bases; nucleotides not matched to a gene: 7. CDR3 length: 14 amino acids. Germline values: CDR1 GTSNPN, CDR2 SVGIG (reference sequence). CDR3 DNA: TGTGCCTGGAGTCGGCAGGGGGCTATTACTGAAGCTTTCTTT. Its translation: CAWSRQGAITEAFF.

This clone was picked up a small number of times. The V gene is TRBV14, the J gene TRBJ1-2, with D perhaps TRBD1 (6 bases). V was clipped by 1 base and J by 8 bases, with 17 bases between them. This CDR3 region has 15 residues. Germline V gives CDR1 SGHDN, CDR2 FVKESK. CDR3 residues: CASSQARTGLNGYTF. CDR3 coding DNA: TGTGCCAGCAGCCAAGCCCGAACAGGGTTAAACGGCTACACCTTC.

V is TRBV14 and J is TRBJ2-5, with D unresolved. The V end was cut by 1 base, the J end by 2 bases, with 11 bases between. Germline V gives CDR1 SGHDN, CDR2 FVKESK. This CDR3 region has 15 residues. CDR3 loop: CASSQVVGPQETQYF. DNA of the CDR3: TGTGCCAGCAGCCAAGTGGTAGGGCCGCAAGAGACCCAGTACTTC.

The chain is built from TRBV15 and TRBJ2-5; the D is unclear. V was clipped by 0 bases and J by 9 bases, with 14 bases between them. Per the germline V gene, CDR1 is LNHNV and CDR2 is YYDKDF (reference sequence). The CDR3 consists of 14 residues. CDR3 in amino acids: CATSRDSKNGAQYF. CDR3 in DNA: TGTGCCACCAGCAGAGACTCGAAGAACGGAGCCCAGTACTTC. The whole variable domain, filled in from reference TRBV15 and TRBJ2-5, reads DAMVIQNPRYQVTQFGKPVTLSCSQTLNHNVMYWYQQKSSQAPKLLFHYYDKDFNNEADTPDNFQSRRPNTSFCFLDIRSPGLGDTAMYLCATSRDSKNGAQYFGPGTRLLVL.

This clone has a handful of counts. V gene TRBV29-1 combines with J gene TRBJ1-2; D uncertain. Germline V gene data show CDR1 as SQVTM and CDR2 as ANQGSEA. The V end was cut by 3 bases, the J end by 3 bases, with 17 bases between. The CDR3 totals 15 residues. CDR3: CSVDRAPSADYGYTF. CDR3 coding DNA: TGCAGCGTTGATCGGGCCCCGTCCGCGGACTATGGCTACACCTTC.

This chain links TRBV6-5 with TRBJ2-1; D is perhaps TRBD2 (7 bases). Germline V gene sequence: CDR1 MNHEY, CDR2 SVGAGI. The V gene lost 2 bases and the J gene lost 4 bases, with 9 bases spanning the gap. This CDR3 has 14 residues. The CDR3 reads CASSYGRGYNEQFF. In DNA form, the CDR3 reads TGTGCCAGCAGTTACGGGAGGGGGTACAATGAGCAGTTCTTC.

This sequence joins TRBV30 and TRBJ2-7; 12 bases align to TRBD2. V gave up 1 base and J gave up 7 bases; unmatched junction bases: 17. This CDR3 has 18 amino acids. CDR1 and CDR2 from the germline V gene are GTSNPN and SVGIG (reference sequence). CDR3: CAWSEPRTSGIRVREQYF. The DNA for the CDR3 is TGTGCCTGGAGTGAACCAAGGACTAGCGGGATTCGTGTTAGGGAGCAGTACTTC.

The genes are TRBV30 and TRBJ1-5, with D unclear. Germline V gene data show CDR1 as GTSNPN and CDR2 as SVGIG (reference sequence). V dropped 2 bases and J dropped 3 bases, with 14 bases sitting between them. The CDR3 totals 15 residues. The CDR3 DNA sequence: TGTGCCTGGAGTACCTCTAGACGGGTCAATCAGCCCCAGCATTTT. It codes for CAWSTSRRVNQPQHF.

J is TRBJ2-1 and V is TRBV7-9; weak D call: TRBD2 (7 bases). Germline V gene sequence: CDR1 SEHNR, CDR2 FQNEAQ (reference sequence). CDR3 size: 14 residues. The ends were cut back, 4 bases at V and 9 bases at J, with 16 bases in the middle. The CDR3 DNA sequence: TGTGCCAGCAGCTCTTTGGGGGGGCCCATTGAGCAGTTCTTC. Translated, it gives CASSSLGGPIEQFF.

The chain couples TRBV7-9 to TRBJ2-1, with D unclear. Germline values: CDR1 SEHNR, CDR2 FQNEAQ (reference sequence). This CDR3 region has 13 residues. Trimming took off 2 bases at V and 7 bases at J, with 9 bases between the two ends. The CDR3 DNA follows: TGTGCCAGCAGCTTAATAGGCGGAAATGAGCAGTTCTTC. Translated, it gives CASSLIGGNEQFF.

The CDR3 DNA follows: TGCAGCGTTGAAGACCTCATCCAAGAGACCCAGTACTTC. Translation gives CSVEDLIQETQYF. This rearrangement joins TRBV29-1 to TRBJ2-5, with no clear D. Germline assignment: CDR1 SQVTM and CDR2 ANQGSEA. V gave up 0 bases and J gave up 1 base, with 6 bases separating them. The CDR3 sequence is 13 residues long.

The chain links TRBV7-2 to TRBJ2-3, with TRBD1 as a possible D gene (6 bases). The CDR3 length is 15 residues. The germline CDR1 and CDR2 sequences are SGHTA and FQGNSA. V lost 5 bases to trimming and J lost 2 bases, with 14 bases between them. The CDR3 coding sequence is TGTGCCAGCAGCGGCGTTCAGGGGATCACAGATACGCAGTATTTT. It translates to CASSGVQGITDTQYF.

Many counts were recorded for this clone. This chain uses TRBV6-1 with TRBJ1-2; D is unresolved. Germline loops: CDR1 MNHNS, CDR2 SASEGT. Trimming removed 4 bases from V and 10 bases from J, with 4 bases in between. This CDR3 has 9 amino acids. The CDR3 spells CASSGDYTF. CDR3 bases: TGTGCCAGCAGTGGGGACTACACCTTC.

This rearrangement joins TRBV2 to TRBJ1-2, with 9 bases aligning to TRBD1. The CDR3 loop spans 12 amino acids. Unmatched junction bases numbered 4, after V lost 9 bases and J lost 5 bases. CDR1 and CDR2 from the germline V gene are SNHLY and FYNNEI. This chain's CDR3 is CARRQGEYGYTF. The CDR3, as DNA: TGTGCCAGAAGACAGGGGGAGTATGGCTACACCTTC.

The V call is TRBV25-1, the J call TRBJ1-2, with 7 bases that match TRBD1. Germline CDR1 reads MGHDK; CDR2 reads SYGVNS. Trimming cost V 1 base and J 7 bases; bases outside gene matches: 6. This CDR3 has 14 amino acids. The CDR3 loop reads CASSESIDRVGYTF. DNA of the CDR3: TGTGCCAGCAGTGAATCCATCGACAGGGTTGGCTACACCTTC.

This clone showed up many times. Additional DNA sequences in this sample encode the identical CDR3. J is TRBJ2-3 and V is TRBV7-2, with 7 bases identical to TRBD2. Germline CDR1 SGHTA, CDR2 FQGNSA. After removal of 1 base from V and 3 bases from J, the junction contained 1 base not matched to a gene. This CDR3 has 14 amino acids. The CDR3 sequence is CASSLVGRTDTQYF. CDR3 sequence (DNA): TGTGCCAGCAGCTTAGTCGGGAGGACAGATACGCAGTATTTT. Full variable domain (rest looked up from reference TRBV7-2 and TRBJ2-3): GAGVSQSPSNKVTEKGKDVELRCDPISGHTALYWYRQSLGQGLEFLIYFQGNSAPDKSGLPSDRFSAERTGGSVSTLTIQRTQQEDSAVYLCASSLVGRTDTQYFGPGTRLTVL.

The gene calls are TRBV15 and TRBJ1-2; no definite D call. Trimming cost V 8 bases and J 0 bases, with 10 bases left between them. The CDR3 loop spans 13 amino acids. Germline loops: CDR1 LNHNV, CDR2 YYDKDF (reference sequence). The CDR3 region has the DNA TGTGCCACCGCACGAGAGTCTAACTATGGCTACACCTTC. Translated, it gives CATARESNYGYTF.

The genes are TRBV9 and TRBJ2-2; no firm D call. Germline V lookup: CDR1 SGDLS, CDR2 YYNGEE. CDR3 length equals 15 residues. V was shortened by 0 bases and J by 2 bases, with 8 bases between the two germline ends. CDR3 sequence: CASSVAKFNTGELFF. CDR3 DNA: TGTGCCAGCAGCGTAGCAAAGTTCAACACCGGGGAGCTGTTTTTT.

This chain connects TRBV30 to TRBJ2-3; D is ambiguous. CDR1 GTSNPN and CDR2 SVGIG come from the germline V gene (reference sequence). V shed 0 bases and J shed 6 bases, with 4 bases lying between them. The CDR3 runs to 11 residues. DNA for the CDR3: TGTGCCTGGAGTGTTGACGATACGCAGTATTTT. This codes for CAWSVDDTQYF.

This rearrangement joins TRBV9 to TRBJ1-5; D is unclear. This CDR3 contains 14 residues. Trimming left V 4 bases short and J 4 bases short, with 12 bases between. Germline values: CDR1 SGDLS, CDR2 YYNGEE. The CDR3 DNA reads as TGTGCCAGCAGCCCCGGGCTGAGGAATCAGCCCCAGCATTTT. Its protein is CASSPGLRNQPQHF.

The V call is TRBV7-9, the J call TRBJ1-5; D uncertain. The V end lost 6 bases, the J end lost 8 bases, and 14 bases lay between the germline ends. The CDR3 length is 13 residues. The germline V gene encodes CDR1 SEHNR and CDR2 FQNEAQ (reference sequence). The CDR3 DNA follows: TGTGCCAGCAGTCTCGGGCGGCCCGAGCCCCAGCATTTT. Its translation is CASSLGRPEPQHF.